This entry concerns a single TCR beta chain. This sample stems from a study of T cell changes during pregnancy in multiple sclerosis. Germline-derived CDR1 and CDR2 are SNHLY and FYNNEI. The ends were cut back, 3 bases at V and 0 bases at J, with 9 bases in the middle. The CDR3 contains 14 residues. Repertoires were generated with immunoSEQ multiplex PCR, while TCRdb's copy carries only in-frame clones and drops some. The data show over 25,000 clones, with more than 90% seen just once and 0.65% to 0.9% held by the top ten. The V and J genes are TRBV2 and TRBJ2-7; TRBD1 might be the D (6 bases). The sequenced sample was CD4+ T cells from peripheral blood mononuclear cells, obtained in the first trimester of pregnancy. This clonotype was obtained from a female donor with multiple sclerosis, enrolled in a pregnancy study. The CDR3 DNA is TGTGCCAGCAGTGATCAGGGGATCTCCTACGAGCAGTACTTC. Amino acid sequence: CASSDQGISYEQYF.